Presented here are 19 T cell receptor beta chains from one specimen sequenced in a study of T-cell memory formation after mild COVID-19. TCRdb re-derived calls from the 5' RACE reads in MiXCR, one entry per CDR3 protein. The sample lists 300,000 or so distinct CDR3 sequences; roughly 16% were seen once. Sample: PBMCs or a T cell subset sorted from them (not recorded which). The source of these receptors is a young man who had mild COVID-19 (a few samples of this study predate the infection). Cell type and time point are not known.

In its sample, this clonotype was seen a few times. The rearrangement joins TRBV6-5 to TRBJ2-2; either TRBD1 or TRBD2 may supply D (6 bases each). The germline V gene encodes CDR1 MNHEY and CDR2 SVGAGI. The V gene lost 0 bases and the J gene lost 4 bases, with 15 bases spanning the gap. The CDR3 runs to 17 residues. The CDR3 region is CASSYSHPGGSTGELFF. CDR3 DNA sequence: TGTGCCAGCAGTTACTCCCACCCCGGGGGCAGCACCGGGGAGCTGTTTTTT.

This clonotype occurred a few times. The chain recombines TRBV4-2 with TRBJ2-7; D uncertain. Germline CDR1 reads LGHNA; CDR2 reads YNFKEQ. This CDR3 has 13 amino acids. Deletions cut 0 bases from V and 7 bases from J, with 10 bases between. The DNA for the CDR3 is TGTGCCAGCAGCCAAGATCTCGGACGGGAGCAGTACGTC. It encodes CASSQDLGREQYV.

The sample holds a few counts of this clonotype. The chain uses TRBV21-1 and TRBJ2-7. TRBV21-1 is designated a pseudogene. The CDR3 consists of 15 residues. The CDR3 is CASSKDMRRLVKQYV. The CDR3 nucleotides are TGTGCCAGCAGCAAAGATATGCGGCGGCTGGTTAAGCAGTACGTC.

The V gene is TRBV29-1, the J gene TRBJ2-7, with 9 bases fitting TRBD1. There are 13 residues in the CDR3. CDR1 SQVTM and CDR2 ANQGSEA come from the germline V gene. The V and J ends lost 6 bases and 5 bases, in that order; junction bases with no gene match: 8. As DNA, the CDR3 is TGCAGCGTCGTCCGGGACAGGGTAAACGAGCAGTACTTC. This gives the protein CSVVRDRVNEQYF.

In its sample, this clonotype was seen a few times. This sequence joins TRBV6-2 or TRBV6-3 and TRBJ2-3; possible D gene TRBD2, 6 bases. Trimming took 6 bases from V and 5 from J, leaving 12 bases between them. CDR3 length: 13 amino acids. The germline gives CDR1 MNHEY, CDR2 SVGEGT. CDR3 DNA: TGTGCCAGCAGCAGACTAGTCAGAGATACGCAGTATTTT. Translating it yields CASSRLVRDTQYF.

This clonotype came up a few times. V usage is TRBV12-3 or TRBV12-4 and J usage is TRBJ1-2, with D maybe TRBD1 (5 bases). V lost 7 bases to trimming and J lost 1 base, with 13 bases between them. This CDR3 has 14 amino acids. CDR3 sequence: CASTLGENNYGYTF. CDR3 nucleotide sequence: TGTGCCAGCACCTTGGGGGAGAATAACTATGGCTACACCTTC.

This clonotype came up once. The chain has TRBV7-3 and TRBJ1-6; D unresolved. The CDR3 extends over 13 amino acids. V was shortened by 3 bases and J by 10 bases, with 10 bases between the two germline ends. The germline CDR1 and CDR2 sequences are SGHTA and FQGTGA. In nucleotides, the CDR3 is TGTGCCAGCAGCTTCTGGTCGGGATCACCCCTCCACTTT. Its protein is CASSFWSGSPLHF.

V gene TRBV7-3 combines with J gene TRBJ1-4; D gene ambiguous. Germline V gene sequence: CDR1 SGHTA, CDR2 FQGTGA. V shed 9 bases and J shed 4 bases, with 6 bases lying between them. The CDR3 runs to 11 residues. DNA of the CDR3: TGTGCCAGGACGCATAATGAAAAACTGTTTTTT. It specifies CARTHNEKLFF.

This clonotype appeared a few times. The chain employs TRBV18 and TRBJ2-6; D gene ambiguous. CDR3 length equals 16 residues. CDR1 and CDR2 (germline): KGHSH, LQKENI. V lost 3 bases to trimming and J lost 2 bases, with 11 bases between them. The CDR3 sequence is CASSPFTGPGANVLTF. CDR3 DNA sequence: TGTGCCAGCTCACCCTTCACGGGCCCTGGGGCCAACGTCCTGACTTTC.

The chain carries TRBV14 and TRBJ1-2; D gene unclear. Deletions cut 4 bases from V and 7 bases from J, with 13 bases between. Germline loops: CDR1 SGHDN, CDR2 FVKESK. The CDR3 consists of 13 residues. CDR3 protein: CASSRDVGSGYTF. The CDR3 DNA follows: TGTGCCAGCAGCCGCGACGTGGGAAGTGGCTACACCTTC.

This CDR3 reads CASSLRQINSPLHF. CDR3 sequence (DNA): TGCGCCAGCAGCTTGAGACAGATTAATTCACCCCTCCACTTT. The rearrangement links TRBV5-1 to TRBJ1-6; D perhaps matches TRBD1 (5 bases). With 1 base removed from V and 6 bases from J, the gap between germline ends came to 8 bases. Germline assignment: CDR1 SGHRS and CDR2 YFSETQ. The CDR3 length is 14 residues.

This clonotype has just a few counts. The chain carries TRBV6-6 and TRBJ2-7, with D possibly matching TRBD1 (6 bases). V dropped 4 bases and J dropped 6 bases, with 10 bases sitting between them. Per the germline V gene, CDR1 is MNHNY and CDR2 is SVGAGI (reference sequence). The CDR3 runs to 12 residues. The CDR3 DNA sequence: TGTGCCAGCAGTTTGCAGGGGTCCGAGCAGTACTTC. Protein: CASSLQGSEQYF.

This clonotype was seen a few times. This chain links TRBV10-3 with TRBJ1-5; 7 bases match TRBD1. CDR1 ENHRY and CDR2 SYGVKD come from the germline V gene. With V trimmed by 6 bases and J by 4 bases, 12 bases remained unmatched. The CDR3 sequence is 16 residues long. The CDR3 DNA is TGTGCCATCAGCCTCCCGACTAACAGGGGAAATCAGCCCCAGCATTTT. It translates to CAISLPTNRGNQPQHF.

This clonotype was seen many times. The V and J genes are TRBV6-6 and TRBJ1-4; D gene unclear. Trimming removed 2 bases at V and 0 bases at J, with 4 bases between. The CDR3 consists of 14 residues. Per the germline V gene, CDR1 is MNHNY and CDR2 is SVGAGI (reference sequence). The CDR3 DNA reads as TGTGCCAGCAGTTACCTTGCAACTAATGAAAAACTGTTTTTT. Translated: CASSYLATNEKLFF.

In this sample, this clonotype turned up a few times. J is TRBJ2-7 and V is TRBV6-1, with 7 bases aligning to TRBD1. The CDR3 consists of 13 residues. The V segment lost 6 bases and the J segment 3 bases; nucleotides outside the gene matches: 5. CDR1 and CDR2 (germline): MNHNS, SASEGT. The CDR3 spells CASSGWDSYEQYV. In DNA, the CDR3 is TGTGCCAGCAGCGGCTGGGACAGCTACGAGCAGTACGTC.

This clonotype was observed a handful of times. This rearrangement joins TRBV7-6 to TRBJ2-3, with D maybe TRBD1 (5 bases). The ends were cut back, 5 bases at V and 6 bases at J, with 9 bases in the middle. This CDR3 is built from 12 residues. Per the germline V gene, CDR1 is SGHVS and CDR2 is FNYEAQ. The CDR3 protein is CASSQGLDTQYF. As DNA, the CDR3 is TGTGCCAGCAGCCAGGGTCTTGATACGCAGTATTTT.

V gene TRBV5-1 combines with J gene TRBJ1-1; D possibly corresponds to TRBD1 (6 bases). Germline-derived CDR1 and CDR2 are SGHRS and YFSETQ. The length of the CDR3 is 15 residues. Trimming removed 4 bases from V and 0 bases from J, with 13 bases in between. The CDR3 here is CASSPLGGVNTEAFF. CDR3 coding DNA: TGCGCCAGCAGCCCCCTAGGGGGAGTGAACACTGAAGCTTTCTTT.

J is TRBJ1-1 and V is TRBV10-3; no definite D call. The CDR3 sequence is 12 residues long. Germline assignment: CDR1 ENHRY and CDR2 SYGVKD. V lost 6 bases to trimming and J lost 1 base, with 6 bases between them. The DNA of the CDR3 is TGTGCCATCAGAAGGGAGAACACTGAAGCTTTCTTT. It yields the protein CAIRRENTEAFF.

The chain uses TRBV6-6 and TRBJ1-2, with D uncertain. The CDR3 extends over 15 amino acids. With 2 bases removed from V and 8 bases from J, the gap between germline ends came to 18 bases. CDR1 is MNHNY and CDR2 is SVGAGI in the germline V gene (reference sequence). CDR3 amino acids: CASSYRTELKMGYTF. Written as DNA, the CDR3 is TGTGCCAGCAGTTACCGCACGGAATTGAAGATGGGCTACACCTTC.